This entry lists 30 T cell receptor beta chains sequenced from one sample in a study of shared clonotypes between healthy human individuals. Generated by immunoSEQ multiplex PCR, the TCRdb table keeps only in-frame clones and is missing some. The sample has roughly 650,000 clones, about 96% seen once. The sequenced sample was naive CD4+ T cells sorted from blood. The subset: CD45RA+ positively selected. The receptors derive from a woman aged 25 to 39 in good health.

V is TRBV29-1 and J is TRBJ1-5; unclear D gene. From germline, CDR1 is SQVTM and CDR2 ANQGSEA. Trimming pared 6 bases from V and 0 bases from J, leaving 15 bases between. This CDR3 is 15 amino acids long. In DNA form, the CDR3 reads TGCAGCGTCCACCTAACAGAGAATAGCAATCAGCCCCAGCATTTT. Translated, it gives CSVHLTENSNQPQHF. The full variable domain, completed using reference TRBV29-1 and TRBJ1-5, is SAVISQKPSRDICQRGTSLTIQCQVDSQVTMMFWYRQQPGQSLTLIATANQGSEATYESGFVIDKFPISRPNLTFSTLTVSNMSPEDSSIYLCSVHLTENSNQPQHFGDGTRLSIL.

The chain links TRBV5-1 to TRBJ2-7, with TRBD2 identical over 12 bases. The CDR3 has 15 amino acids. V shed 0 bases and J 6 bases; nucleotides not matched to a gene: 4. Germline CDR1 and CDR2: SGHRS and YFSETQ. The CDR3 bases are TGCGCCAGCAGCTTGGCGCTAGCGGGAGGGTTCGAGCAGTACTTC. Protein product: CASSLALAGGFEQYF.

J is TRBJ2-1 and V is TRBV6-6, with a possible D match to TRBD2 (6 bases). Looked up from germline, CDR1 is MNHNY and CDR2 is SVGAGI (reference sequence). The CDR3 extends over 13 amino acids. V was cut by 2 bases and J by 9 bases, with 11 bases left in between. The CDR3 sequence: CASSYPLAAEQFF. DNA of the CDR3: TGTGCCAGCAGTTACCCACTAGCTGCTGAGCAGTTCTTC.

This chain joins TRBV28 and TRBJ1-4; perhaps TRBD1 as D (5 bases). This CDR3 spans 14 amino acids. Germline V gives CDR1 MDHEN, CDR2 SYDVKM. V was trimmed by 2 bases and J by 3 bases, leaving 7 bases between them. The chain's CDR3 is CASSLMGANEKLFF. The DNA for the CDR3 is TGTGCCAGCAGTTTAATGGGGGCTAATGAAAAACTGTTTTTT.

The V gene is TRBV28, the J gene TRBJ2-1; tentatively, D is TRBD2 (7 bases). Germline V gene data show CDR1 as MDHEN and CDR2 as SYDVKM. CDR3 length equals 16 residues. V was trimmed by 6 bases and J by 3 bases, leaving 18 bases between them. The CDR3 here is CASSPLGGGSYNEQFF. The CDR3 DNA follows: TGTGCCAGCAGCCCACTTGGGGGCGGGAGCTACAATGAGCAGTTCTTC.

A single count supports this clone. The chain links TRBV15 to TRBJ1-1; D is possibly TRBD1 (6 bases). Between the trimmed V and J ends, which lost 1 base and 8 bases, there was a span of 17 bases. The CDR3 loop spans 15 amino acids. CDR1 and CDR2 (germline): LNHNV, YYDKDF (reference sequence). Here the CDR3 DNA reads TGTGCCACCAGCAGAGGAGGGGGAGCCGAGCGAGAAGCTTTCTTT. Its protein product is CATSRGGGAEREAFF.

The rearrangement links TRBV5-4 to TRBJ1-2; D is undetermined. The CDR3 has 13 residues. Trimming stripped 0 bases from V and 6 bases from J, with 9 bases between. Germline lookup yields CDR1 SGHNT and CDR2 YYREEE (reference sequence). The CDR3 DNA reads TGTGCCAGCAGCTTGGAGCCAGGAAATGGCTACACCTTC. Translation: CASSLEPGNGYTF.

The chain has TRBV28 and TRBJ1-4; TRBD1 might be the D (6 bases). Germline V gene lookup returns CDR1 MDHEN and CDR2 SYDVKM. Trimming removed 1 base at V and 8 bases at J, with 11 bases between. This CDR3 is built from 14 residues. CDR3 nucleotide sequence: TGTGCCAGCAGTTTATCGGGGACACAAGAAAAACTGTTTTTT. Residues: CASSLSGTQEKLFF.

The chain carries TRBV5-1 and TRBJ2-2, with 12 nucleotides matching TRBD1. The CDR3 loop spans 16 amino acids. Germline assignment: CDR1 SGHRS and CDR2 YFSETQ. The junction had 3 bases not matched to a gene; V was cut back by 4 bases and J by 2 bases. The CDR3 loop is CASSTGQGANTGELFF. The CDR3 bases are TGCGCCAGCAGCACGGGACAGGGGGCCAACACCGGGGAGCTGTTTTTT.

This CDR3 reads CASSQIRDSLNTEAFF. In nucleotides, the CDR3 is TGCGCCAGCAGCCAAATCCGGGACAGCTTGAACACTGAAGCTTTCTTT. The gene calls are TRBV5-1 and TRBJ1-1; 7 bases line up with TRBD1. Germline V gives CDR1 SGHRS, CDR2 YFSETQ. The CDR3 runs to 16 residues. J was trimmed by 0 bases and V by 4 bases; bases with no gene match: 9.

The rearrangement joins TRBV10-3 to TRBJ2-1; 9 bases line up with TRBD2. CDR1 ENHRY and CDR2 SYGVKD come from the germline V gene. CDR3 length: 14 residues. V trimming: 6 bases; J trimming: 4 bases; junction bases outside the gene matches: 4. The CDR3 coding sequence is TGTGCCATCAGGGAGCGGGAGGATTACAATGAGCAGTTCTTC. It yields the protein CAIREREDYNEQFF.

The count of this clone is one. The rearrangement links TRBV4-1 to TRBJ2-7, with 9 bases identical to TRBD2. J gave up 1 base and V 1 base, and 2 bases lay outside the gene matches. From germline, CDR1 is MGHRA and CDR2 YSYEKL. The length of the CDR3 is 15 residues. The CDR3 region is CASSQGLAASYEQYF. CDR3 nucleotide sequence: TGCGCCAGCAGCCAAGGACTAGCGGCGTCCTACGAGCAGTACTTC.

The CDR3 loop reads CASSLKSGSVGGQYF. The DNA of the CDR3 is TGTGCCAGCAGCTTGAAGTCCGGGAGTGTGGGGGGGCAGTATTTT. V and J are TRBV5-4 and TRBJ2-3; tentatively, D is TRBD2 (6 bases). This CDR3 has 15 amino acids. V lost 1 base, J lost 11 bases, and 20 bases lay in between. Germline V lookup: CDR1 SGHNT, CDR2 YYREEE (reference sequence).

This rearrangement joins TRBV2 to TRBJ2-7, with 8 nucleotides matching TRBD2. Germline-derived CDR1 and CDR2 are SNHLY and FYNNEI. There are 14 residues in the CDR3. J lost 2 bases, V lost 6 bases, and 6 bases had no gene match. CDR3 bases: TGTGCCAGCAGGACTAGCGAGACACCCTACGAGCAGTACTTC. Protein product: CASRTSETPYEQYF.

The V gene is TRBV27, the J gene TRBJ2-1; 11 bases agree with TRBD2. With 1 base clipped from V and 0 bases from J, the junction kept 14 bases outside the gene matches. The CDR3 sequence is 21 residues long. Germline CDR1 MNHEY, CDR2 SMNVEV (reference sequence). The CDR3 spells CASSLYNSPLAGGFSYNEQFF. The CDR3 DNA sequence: TGTGCCAGCAGTTTATACAATAGTCCTCTAGCGGGAGGCTTCTCCTACAATGAGCAGTTCTTC.

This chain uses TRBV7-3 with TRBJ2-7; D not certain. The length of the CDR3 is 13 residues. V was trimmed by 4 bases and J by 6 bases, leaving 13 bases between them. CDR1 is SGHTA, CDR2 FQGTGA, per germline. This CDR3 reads CASSSYGGTEQYF. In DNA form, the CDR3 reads TGTGCCAGCAGCTCCTACGGCGGAACCGAGCAGTACTTC.

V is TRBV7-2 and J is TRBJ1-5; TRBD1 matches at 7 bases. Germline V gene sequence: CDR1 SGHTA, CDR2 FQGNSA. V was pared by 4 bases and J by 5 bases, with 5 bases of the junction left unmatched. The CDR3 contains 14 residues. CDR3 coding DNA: TGTGCCAGCAGCTCAGGGGGTGGTTATCAGCCCCAGCATTTT. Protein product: CASSSGGGYQPQHF.

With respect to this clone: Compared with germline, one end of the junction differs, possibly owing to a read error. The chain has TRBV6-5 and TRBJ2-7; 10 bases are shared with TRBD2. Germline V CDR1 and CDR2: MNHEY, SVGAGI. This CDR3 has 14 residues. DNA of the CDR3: TGTGCCAGCAGTGACTCTAGCGGGAGCCTCGAGCAGTACTTC. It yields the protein CASSDSSGSLEQYF.

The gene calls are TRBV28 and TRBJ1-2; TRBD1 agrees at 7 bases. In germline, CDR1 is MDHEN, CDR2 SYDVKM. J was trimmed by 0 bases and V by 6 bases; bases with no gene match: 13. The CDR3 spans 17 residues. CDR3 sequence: CASRTRGPRRANYGYTF. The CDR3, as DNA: TGTGCCAGCAGAACGAGGGGGCCCAGAAGGGCTAACTATGGCTACACCTTC.

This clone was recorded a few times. CDR3 region: CASSQGGLAGSGELFF. The CDR3 DNA follows: TGTGCCAGCAGCCAAGGGGGACTAGCGGGTTCCGGGGAGCTGTTTTTT. V and J are TRBV14 and TRBJ2-2, with 12 bases matching TRBD2. Germline trimming cut 1 base from V and 6 bases from J; bases unmatched to any gene: 3. The CDR3 sequence is 16 residues long. Germline V lookup: CDR1 SGHDN, CDR2 FVKESK.

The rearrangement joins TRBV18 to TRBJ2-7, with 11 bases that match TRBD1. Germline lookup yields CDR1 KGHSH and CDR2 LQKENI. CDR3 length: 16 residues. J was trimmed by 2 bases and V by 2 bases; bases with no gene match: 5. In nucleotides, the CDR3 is TGTGCCAGCTCACCAGGGACAGGGGGAACCCCCTACGAGCAGTACTTC. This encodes CASSPGTGGTPYEQYF.

The DNA for the CDR3 is TGCGCCAGCAGTATCGACGAAATTAACACTGAAGCTTTCTTT. Translated: CASSIDEINTEAFF. The chain employs TRBV10-2 and TRBJ1-1, with D unclear. V lost 5 bases and J lost 2, with 12 bases in between. The CDR3 runs to 14 residues. CDR1 and CDR2 (germline): WSHSY, SAAADI.

Here the CDR3 DNA reads TGTGCCAGCGCCGGGGGACTAGCGGTCTACAATGAGCAGTTCTTC. This gives the protein CASAGGLAVYNEQFF. The chain is built from TRBV25-1 and TRBJ2-1, with 11 positions matching TRBD2. Germline CDR1 MGHDK, CDR2 SYGVNS. The V segment lost 8 bases and the J segment 3 bases; nucleotides outside the gene matches: 6. This CDR3 has 15 amino acids.

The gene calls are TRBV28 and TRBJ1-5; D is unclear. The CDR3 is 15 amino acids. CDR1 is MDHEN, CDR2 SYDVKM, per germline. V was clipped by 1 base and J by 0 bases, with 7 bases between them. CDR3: CASSLSAYSNQPQHF. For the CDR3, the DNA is TGTGCCAGCAGTTTATCCGCTTATAGCAATCAGCCCCAGCATTTT. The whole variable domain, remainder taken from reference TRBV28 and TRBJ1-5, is DVKVTQSSRYLVKRTGEKVFLECVQDMDHENMFWYRQDPGLGLRLIYFSYDVKMKEKGDIPEGYSVSREKKERFSLILESASTNQTSMYLCASSLSAYSNQPQHFGDGTRLSIL.

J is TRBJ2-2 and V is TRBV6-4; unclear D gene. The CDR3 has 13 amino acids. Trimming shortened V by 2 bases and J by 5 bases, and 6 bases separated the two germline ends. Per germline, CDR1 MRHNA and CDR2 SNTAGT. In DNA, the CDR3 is TGTGCCAGCAGTGACCAATTGACCGGGGAGCTGTTTTTT. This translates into CASSDQLTGELFF.

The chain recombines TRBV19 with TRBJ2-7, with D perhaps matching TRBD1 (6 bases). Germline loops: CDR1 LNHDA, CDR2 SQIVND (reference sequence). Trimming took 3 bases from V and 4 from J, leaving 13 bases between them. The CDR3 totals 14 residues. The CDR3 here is CASSIEQGRYEQYF. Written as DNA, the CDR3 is TGTGCCAGTAGTATCGAGCAGGGGAGATACGAGCAGTACTTC.

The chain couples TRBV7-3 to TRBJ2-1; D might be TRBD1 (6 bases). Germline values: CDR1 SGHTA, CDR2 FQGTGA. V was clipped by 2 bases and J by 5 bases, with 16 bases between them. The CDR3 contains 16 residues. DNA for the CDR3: TGTGCCAGCAGCTTAGGAGGCCTGGGGGCGAACAATGAGCAGTTCTTC. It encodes CASSLGGLGANNEQFF.

The CDR3, as DNA: TGTGCCAGCAGCCGGGGGGCAGGAGAGCAGTACTTC. This sequence encodes CASSRGAGEQYF. J is TRBJ2-7 and V is TRBV28, with TRBD2 as a possible D gene (7 bases). Germline CDR1 and CDR2: MDHEN and SYDVKM. The CDR3 extends over 12 amino acids. Trimming left V 6 bases short and J 7 bases short, with 13 bases between.

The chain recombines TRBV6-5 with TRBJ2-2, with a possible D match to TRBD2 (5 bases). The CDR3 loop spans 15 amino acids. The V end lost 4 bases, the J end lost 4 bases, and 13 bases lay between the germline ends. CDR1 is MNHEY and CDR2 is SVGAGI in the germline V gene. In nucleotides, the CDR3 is TGTGCCAGCAGTTTCCAGGAAGGACTCACCGGGGAGCTGTTTTTT. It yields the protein CASSFQEGLTGELFF.

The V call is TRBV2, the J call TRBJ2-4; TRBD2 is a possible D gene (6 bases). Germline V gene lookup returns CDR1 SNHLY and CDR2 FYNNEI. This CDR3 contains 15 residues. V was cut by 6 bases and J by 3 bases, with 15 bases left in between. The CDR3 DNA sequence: TGTGCCAGCAGCTCACCCTTGGGGGGCAAAAACATTCAGTACTTC. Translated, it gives CASSSPLGGKNIQYF.